The subject of this entry is one T cell receptor beta chain. The junction shows a germline mismatch at one end, possibly a read error. This specimen belongs to a study of shared clonotypes between healthy human individuals. Germline CDR1 reads SNHLY; CDR2 reads FYNNEI. The CDR3 totals 12 residues. Sequencing used immunoSEQ multiplex PCR; TCRdb keeps in-frame clones, though not all of them. Of approximately 2.5 million clones in the sample, over 85% were seen once. This TCR derives from a man between 18 and 35 years old in good health. The V and J genes are TRBV2 and TRBJ1-4, with a weak D call TRBD1 (6 bases). Input material: naive CD4+ T cells sorted from blood. Described subset: CD45RA+ positively selected. The CDR3 DNA follows: TGTGCCAGCACGGGGGCTAAGGAAAAACTGTTTTTT. Residues: CASTGAKEKLFF.